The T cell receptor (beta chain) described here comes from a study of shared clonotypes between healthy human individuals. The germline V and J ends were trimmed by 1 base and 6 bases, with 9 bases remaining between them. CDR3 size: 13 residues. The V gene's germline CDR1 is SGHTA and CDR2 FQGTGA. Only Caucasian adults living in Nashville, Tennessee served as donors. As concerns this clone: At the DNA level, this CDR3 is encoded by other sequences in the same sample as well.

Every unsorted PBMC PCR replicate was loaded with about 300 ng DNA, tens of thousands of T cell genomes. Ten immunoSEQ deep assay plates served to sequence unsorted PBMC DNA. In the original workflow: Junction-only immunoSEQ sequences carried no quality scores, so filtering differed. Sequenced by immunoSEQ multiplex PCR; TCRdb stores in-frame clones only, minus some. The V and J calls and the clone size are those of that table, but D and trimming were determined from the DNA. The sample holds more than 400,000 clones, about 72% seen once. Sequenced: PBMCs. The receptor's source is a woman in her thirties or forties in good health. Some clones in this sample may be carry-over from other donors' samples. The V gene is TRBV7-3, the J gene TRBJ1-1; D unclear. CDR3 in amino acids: CASSLNSGAEAFF. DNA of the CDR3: TGTGCCAGCAGCTTAAACTCCGGGGCTGAAGCTTTCTTT. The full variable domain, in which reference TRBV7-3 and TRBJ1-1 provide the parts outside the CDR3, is GAGVSQTPSNKVTEKGKYVELRCDPISGHTALYWYRQSLGQGPEFLIYFQGTGAADDSGLPNDRFFAVRPEGSVSTLKIQRTERGDSAVYLCASSLNSGAEAFFGQGTRLTVV.